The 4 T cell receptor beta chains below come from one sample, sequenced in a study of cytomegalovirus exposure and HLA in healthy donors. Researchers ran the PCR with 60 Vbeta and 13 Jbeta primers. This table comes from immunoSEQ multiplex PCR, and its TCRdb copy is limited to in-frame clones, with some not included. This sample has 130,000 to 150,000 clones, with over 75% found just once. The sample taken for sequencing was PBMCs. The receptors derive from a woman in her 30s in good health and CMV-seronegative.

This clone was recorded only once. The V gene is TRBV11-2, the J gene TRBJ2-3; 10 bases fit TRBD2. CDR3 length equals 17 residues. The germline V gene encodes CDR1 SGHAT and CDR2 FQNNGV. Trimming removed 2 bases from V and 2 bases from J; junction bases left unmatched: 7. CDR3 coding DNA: TGTGCCAGCAGCTTATCAGGACTAGCGGCGGACACAGATACGCAGTATTTT. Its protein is CASSLSGLAADTDTQYF.

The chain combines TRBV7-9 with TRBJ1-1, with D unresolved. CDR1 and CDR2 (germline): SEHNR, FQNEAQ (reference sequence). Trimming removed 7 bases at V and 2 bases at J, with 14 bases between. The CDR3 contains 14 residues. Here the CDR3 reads CASKGAGNNTEAFF. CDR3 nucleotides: TGTGCCAGCAAGGGTGCCGGGAACAACACTGAAGCTTTCTTT.

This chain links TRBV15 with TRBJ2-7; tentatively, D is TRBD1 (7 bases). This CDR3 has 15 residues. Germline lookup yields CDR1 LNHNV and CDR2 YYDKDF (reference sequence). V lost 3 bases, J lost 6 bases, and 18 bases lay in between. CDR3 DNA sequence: TGTGCCACCAGCAGCTCGACCAGGGGGGTTTTCGAGCAGTACTTC. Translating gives CATSSSTRGVFEQYF.

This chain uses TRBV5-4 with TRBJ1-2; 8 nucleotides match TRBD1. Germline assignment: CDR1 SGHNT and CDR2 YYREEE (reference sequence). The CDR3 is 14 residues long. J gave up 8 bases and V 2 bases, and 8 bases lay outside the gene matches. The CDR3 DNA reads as TGTGCCAGCAGCTTCCTGGACAGGGCTTTGGGCTACACCTTC. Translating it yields CASSFLDRALGYTF.